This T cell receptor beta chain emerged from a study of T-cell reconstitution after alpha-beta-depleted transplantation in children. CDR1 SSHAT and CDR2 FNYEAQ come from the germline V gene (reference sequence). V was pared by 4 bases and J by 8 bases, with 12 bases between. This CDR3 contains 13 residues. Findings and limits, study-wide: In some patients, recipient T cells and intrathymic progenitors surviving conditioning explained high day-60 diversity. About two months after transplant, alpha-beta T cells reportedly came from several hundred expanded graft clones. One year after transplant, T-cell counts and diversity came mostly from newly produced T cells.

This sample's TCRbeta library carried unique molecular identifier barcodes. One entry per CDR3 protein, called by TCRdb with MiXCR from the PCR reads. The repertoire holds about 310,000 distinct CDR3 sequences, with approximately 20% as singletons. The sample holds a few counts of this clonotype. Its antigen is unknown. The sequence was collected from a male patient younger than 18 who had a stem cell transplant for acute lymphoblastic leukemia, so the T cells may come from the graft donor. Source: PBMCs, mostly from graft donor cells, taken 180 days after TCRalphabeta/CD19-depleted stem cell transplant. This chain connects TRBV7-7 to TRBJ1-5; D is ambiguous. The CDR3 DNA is TGTGCCAGCAGCTCCAGTTTTTTTGAGCCCCAGCATTTT. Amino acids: CASSSSFFEPQHF.